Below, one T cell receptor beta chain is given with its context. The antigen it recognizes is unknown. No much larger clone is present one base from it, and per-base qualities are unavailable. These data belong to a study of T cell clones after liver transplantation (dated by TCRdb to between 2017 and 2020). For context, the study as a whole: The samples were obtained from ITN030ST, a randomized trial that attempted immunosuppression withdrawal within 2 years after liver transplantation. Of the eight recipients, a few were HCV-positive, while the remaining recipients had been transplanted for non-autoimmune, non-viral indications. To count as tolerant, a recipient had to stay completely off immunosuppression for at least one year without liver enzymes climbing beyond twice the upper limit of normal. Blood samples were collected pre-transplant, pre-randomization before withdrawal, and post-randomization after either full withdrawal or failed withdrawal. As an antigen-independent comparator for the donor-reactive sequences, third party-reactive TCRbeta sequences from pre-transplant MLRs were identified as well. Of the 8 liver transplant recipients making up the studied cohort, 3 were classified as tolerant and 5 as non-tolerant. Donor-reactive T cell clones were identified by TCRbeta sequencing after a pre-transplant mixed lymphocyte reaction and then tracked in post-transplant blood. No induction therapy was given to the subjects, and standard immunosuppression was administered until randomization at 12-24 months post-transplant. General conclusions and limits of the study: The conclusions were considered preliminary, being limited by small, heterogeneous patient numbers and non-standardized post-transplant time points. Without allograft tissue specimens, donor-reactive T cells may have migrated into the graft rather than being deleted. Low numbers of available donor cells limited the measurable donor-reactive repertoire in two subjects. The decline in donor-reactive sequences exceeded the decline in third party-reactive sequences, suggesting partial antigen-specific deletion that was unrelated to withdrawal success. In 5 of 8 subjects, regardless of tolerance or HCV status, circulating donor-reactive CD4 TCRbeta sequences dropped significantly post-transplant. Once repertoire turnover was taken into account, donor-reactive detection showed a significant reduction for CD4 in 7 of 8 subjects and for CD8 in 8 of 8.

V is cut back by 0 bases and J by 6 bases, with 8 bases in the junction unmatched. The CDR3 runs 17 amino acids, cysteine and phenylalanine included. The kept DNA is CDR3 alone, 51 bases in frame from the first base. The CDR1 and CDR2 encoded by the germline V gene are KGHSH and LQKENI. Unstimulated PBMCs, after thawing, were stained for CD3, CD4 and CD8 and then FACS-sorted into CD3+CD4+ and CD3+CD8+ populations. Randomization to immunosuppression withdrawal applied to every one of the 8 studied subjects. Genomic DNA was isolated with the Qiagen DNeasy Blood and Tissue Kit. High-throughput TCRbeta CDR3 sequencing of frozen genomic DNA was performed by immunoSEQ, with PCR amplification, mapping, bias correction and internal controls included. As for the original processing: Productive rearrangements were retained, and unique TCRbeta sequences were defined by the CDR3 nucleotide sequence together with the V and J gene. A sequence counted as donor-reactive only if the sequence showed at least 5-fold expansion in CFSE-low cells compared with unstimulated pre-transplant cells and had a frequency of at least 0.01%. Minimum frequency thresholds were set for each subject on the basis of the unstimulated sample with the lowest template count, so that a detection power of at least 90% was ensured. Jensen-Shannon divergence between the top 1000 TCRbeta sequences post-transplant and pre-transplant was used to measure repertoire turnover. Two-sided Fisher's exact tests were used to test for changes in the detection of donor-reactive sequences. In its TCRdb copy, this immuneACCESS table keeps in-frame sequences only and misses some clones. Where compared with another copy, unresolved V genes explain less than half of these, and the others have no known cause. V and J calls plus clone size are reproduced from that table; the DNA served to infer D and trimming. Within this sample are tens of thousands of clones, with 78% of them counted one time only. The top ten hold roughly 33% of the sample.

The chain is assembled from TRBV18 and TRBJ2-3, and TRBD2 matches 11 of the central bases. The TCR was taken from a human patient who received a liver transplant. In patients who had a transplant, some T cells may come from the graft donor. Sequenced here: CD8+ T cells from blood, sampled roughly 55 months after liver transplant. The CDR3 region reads CASSPPEASGRWDTQYF. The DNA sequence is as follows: TGTGCCAGCTCACCACCGGAGGCTAGCGGGAGGTGGGATACGCAGTATTTT.